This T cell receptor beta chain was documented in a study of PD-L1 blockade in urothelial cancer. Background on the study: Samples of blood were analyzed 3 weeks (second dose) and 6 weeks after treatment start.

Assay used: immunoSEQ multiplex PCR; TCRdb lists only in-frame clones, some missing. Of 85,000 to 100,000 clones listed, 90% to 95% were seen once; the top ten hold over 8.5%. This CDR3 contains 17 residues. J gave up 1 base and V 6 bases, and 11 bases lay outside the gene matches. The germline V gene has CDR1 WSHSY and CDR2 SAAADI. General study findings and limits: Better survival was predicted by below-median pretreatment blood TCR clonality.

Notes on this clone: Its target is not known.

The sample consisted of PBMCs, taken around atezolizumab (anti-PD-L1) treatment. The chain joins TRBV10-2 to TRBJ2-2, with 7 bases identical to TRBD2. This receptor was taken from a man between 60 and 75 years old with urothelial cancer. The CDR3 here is CASRNLGLAVNTGELFF. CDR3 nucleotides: TGCGCCAGCAGGAACCTCGGGCTAGCGGTGAACACCGGGGAGCTGTTTTTT.